Shown below are 14 T cell receptor beta chains from a single sample sequenced in a study of beta chain features in type 1 diabetes. The entirety of the isolated RNA underwent reverse transcription, so expressed TCRB transcripts were sequenced. Clones were sequenced by immunoSEQ multiplex PCR, and TCRdb holds only the in-frame ones, with some missing. The profile shows almost 350,000 clones, around 7.6% of them singletons. The sample comprised central memory CD4+ T cells from blood. Source of these receptors: a woman between 18 and 29 years old in good health.

This chain joins TRBV10-3 and TRBJ2-1, with TRBD1 matching 10 bases. CDR1 is ENHRY, CDR2 SYGVKD, per germline. J gave up 1 base and V 5 bases, and 8 bases lay outside the gene matches. This CDR3 contains 17 residues. This CDR3 reads CAISPGQGMDSYNEQFF. CDR3 DNA: TGTGCCATCAGTCCGGGACAGGGGATGGATTCCTACAATGAGCAGTTCTTC.

The J gene is TRBJ2-7, the V gene TRBV28; D gene unclear. Germline CDR1 reads MDHEN; CDR2 reads SYDVKM. V dropped 8 bases and J dropped 2 bases, with 13 bases sitting between them. This CDR3 has 13 amino acids. This chain's CDR3 is CASSGLTPYEQYF. Here the CDR3 DNA reads TGTGCCAGCTCTGGGCTAACCCCCTACGAGCAGTACTTC.

In DNA, the CDR3 is TGTGCCAGCAGCTTGGATGGACTCGGGAGAACCACAGATACGCAGTATTTT. Amino acid sequence: CASSLDGLGRTTDTQYF. The chain combines TRBV5-4 with TRBJ2-3; D may be TRBD2 (6 bases). CDR1 is SGHNT, CDR2 YYREEE, per germline (reference sequence). Trimming took off 0 bases at V and 2 bases at J, with 16 bases between the two ends. CDR3 length: 17 amino acids.

In its sample, this clone was seen a few times. The V gene is TRBV6-5, the J gene TRBJ2-2; D is possibly TRBD2 (5 bases). V dropped 10 bases and J dropped 2 bases, with 11 bases sitting between them. This CDR3 spans 13 amino acids. Germline V gene data show CDR1 as MNHEY and CDR2 as SVGAGI. The chain's CDR3 is CATVAPNTGELFF. The CDR3 DNA sequence: TGTGCCACGGTAGCGCCTAACACCGGGGAGCTGTTTTTT.

The chain links TRBV6-1 to TRBJ2-7, with D perhaps assigned TRBD1 or TRBD2 (6 bases each). CDR1 MNHNS and CDR2 SASEGT come from the germline V gene. V lost 4 bases and J 0 bases, leaving 16 bases between the germline ends. The CDR3 contains 16 residues. The CDR3 DNA reads as TGTGCCAGCAGTGTTTCGGGGGCGGGCAGCTCCTACGAGCAGTACTTC. Translation: CASSVSGAGSSYEQYF.

The V gene is TRBV2, the J gene TRBJ1-3, with 7 bases matching TRBD1. This CDR3 contains 15 residues. Germline-derived CDR1 and CDR2 are SNHLY and FYNNEI. The V gene end was trimmed by 5 bases and the J gene end by 1 base; junction bases not matched to a gene: 5. CDR3 sequence (DNA): TGTGCCAGCAGTCCACAGGGGTCGTCTGGAAACACCATATATTTT. Its translation: CASSPQGSSGNTIYF.

A note on this clone: Other DNA sequences in this specimen translate into the identical CDR3. This chain joins TRBV29-1 and TRBJ1-2; no clear D gene. There are 12 residues in the CDR3. CDR1 is SQVTM and CDR2 is ANQGSEA in the germline V gene. V dropped 1 base and J dropped 4 bases, with 7 bases sitting between them. CDR3 sequence (DNA): TGCAGCGTTGAAGGAGGACTCTATGGCTACACCTTC. Amino acids: CSVEGGLYGYTF.

This clone showed up just a few times. The gene calls are TRBV7-6 and TRBJ2-3; D uncertain. CDR1 and CDR2 (germline): SGHVS, FNYEAQ. V lost 1 base to trimming and J lost 6 bases, with 11 bases between them. CDR3 length: 14 amino acids. CDR3 DNA sequence: TGTGCCAGCAGCTTAGGCTCTGTTGGGGATACGCAGTATTTT. This translates into CASSLGSVGDTQYF.

The sample holds a few counts of this clone. The chain uses TRBV11-2 and TRBJ2-2, with D unclear. Germline V CDR1 and CDR2: SGHAT, FQNNGV. V lost 7 bases, J lost 4 bases, and 13 bases lay in between. This CDR3 spans 14 amino acids. CDR3 DNA: TGTGCCAGCACCACTTACCTCACCACCGGGGAGCTGTTTTTT. Translating it yields CASTTYLTTGELFF.

The rearrangement links TRBV7-8 to TRBJ2-5; D unresolved. V lost 2 bases to trimming and J lost 3 bases, with 7 bases between them. CDR3 length: 13 residues. Germline V gene lookup returns CDR1 SGHVS and CDR2 FQNEAQ. DNA of the CDR3: TGTGCCAGCAGCTTAAGGATCGAAGAGACCCAGTACTTC. Translation: CASSLRIEETQYF.

The chain uses TRBV20-1 and TRBJ2-5, with 10 bases lining up with TRBD1. J gave up 9 bases and V 8 bases, and 6 bases lay outside the gene matches. Germline V lookup: CDR1 DFQATT, CDR2 SNEGSKA (reference sequence). The length of the CDR3 is 11 residues. CDR3 residues: CSTDRGRAQYF. The CDR3 DNA follows: TGCAGTACCGACAGGGGGCGGGCCCAGTACTTC.

This clone was detected a few times. Distinct nucleotide sequences in the sample also encode this CDR3. The V gene is TRBV6-6, the J gene TRBJ1-2; D gene uncertain. Trimming shortened V by 5 bases and J by 3 bases, and 4 bases separated the two germline ends. The CDR3 has 11 amino acids. Germline V CDR1 and CDR2: MNHNY, SVGAGI (reference sequence). The CDR3 here is CASSPDYGYTF. In nucleotides, the CDR3 is TGTGCCAGCAGTCCGGACTATGGCTACACCTTC.

This clone came up a few times. This chain links TRBV29-1 with TRBJ2-7, with 7 bases that match TRBD2. Per germline, CDR1 SQVTM and CDR2 ANQGSEA. The CDR3 sequence is 16 residues long. With 4 bases clipped from V and 2 bases from J, the junction kept 14 bases outside the gene matches. For the CDR3, the DNA is TGCAGCGTTGGGCCGGGAGGTTACGGAGCAACCTACGAGCAGTACTTC. This codes for CSVGPGGYGATYEQYF.

This chain links TRBV25-1 with TRBJ2-5, with unresolved D. CDR3 size: 14 residues. V lost 3 bases, J lost 2 bases, and 10 bases lay in between. Germline V gene lookup returns CDR1 MGHDK and CDR2 SYGVNS. The CDR3, as DNA: TGTGCCAGCAGTGACGTTACATTACAAGAGACCCAGTACTTC. This codes for CASSDVTLQETQYF.